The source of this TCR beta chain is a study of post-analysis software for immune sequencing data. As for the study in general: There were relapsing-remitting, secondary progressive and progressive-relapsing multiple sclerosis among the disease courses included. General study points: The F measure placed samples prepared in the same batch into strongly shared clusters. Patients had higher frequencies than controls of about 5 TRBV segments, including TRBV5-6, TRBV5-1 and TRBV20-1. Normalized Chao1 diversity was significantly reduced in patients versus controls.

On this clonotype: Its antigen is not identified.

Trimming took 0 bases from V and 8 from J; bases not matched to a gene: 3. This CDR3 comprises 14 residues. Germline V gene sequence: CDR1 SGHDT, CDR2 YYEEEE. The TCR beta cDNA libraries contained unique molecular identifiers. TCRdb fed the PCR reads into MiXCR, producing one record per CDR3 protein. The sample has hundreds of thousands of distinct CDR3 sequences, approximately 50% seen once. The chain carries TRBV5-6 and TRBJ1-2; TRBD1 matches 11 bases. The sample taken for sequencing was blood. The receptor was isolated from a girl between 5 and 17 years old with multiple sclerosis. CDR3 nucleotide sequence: TGTGCCAGCAGCTTGGTATGGACAGGGGGCGGCTACACCTTC. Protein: CASSLVWTGGGYTF.